The entry that follows covers one T cell receptor (beta chain) sequence. Both 60 Vbeta primers and 13 Jbeta primers went into the PCR. Using immunoSEQ multiplex PCR, the repertoire was profiled, and TCRdb retains in-frame clones only, with some absent. The profile covers over 110,000 clones, with 70% to 85% appearing a single time and around 2.5% taken by the ten largest. These data are taken from a study of cytomegalovirus exposure and HLA in healthy donors. Sequencing was done on a sample of PBMCs. The receptor comes from a male donor in good health and CMV-seronegative.

The CDR3 DNA is TGTGCCAGCTCACCCCGACTAGCGGGAGACGGGGAGCAGTTCTTC. Its protein is CASSPRLAGDGEQFF. The V gene is TRBV18, the J gene TRBJ2-1, with TRBD2 identical over 12 bases. In germline, CDR1 is KGHSH, CDR2 LQKENI. The CDR3 consists of 15 residues. J gave up 10 bases and V 3 bases, and 7 bases lay outside the gene matches.